This TCR beta chain was retrieved from a study of T cell clones after liver transplantation. Overall study: Three of the eight recipients were HCV-positive; the rest had non-autoimmune, non-viral transplant indications. Blood was drawn pre-transplant, before withdrawal, and after full or failed withdrawal. Notes on the study in general: Post-transplant time points were not standardized, so conclusions are preliminary. The donor-reactive repertoire was only partly measurable in two subjects, lacking donor cells.

As to this clone: Its antigen is unknown.

The CDR3 spans 15 residues. Germline V gene data show CDR1 as SNHLY and CDR2 as FYNNEI. With V trimmed by 5 bases and J by 2 bases, 9 bases remained unmatched. The method was immunoSEQ multiplex PCR; TCRdb's version includes in-frame clones alone and lacks a portion of them. The data show roughly 120,000 clones, 90% seen once. The material was CD4+ T cells from blood, obtained 12 months after liver transplant. The origin of this receptor is a human patient who received a liver transplant. A share of the T cells may be of graft donor origin. The chain uses TRBV2 and TRBJ2-7, with 7 bases fitting TRBD2. The DNA of the CDR3 is TGTGCCAGCAGTAACCCTAGCGGTTCTACCTACGAGCAGTACTTC. Translating it yields CASSNPSGSTYEQYF.